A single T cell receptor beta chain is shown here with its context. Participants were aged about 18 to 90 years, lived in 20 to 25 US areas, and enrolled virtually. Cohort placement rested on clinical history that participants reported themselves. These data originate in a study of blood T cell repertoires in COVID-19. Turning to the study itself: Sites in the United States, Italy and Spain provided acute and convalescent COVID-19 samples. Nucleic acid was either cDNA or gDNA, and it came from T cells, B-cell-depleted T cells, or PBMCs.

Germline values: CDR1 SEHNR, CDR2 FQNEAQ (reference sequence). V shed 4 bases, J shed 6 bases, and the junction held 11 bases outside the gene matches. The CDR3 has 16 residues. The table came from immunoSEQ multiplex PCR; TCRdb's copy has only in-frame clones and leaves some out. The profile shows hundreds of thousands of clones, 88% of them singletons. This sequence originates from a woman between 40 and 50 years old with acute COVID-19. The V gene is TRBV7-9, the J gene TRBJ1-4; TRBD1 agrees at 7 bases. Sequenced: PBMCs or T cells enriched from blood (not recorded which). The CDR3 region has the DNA TGTGCCAGCAGCTACCCGCAGGGACAGTCTCATGAAAAACTGTTTTTT. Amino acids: CASSYPQGQSHEKLFF.